One sample yielded the 5 T cell receptor beta chains listed below, sequenced in a study of T cells in Graves' hyperthyroidism and ophthalmopathy. Amplification of TCR beta CDR3 regions used RNA as the template. HTBI primers were used for first-round RT-PCR of the TCR CDR3. Each CDR3 protein is one row after TCRdb ran MiXCR on the multiplex PCR reads. This sample yields hundreds of thousands of distinct CDR3 sequences, of which around 15% are seen a single time; roughly 4.3% belongs to the top ten. The sample comprised blood. The receptors come from a woman in her thirties or forties with Graves' ophthalmopathy.

This clonotype was observed many times. V gene TRBV7-3 combines with J gene TRBJ2-5; the D gene is possibly TRBD2 (6 bases). Trimming left V 6 bases short and J 5 bases short, with 19 bases between. The CDR3 consists of 15 residues. Germline assignment: CDR1 SGHTA and CDR2 FQGTGA. The DNA of the CDR3 is TGTGCCAGCAGGCTAACGGGGGAGGATATCGAGACCCAGTACTTC. Translating it yields CASRLTGEDIETQYF.

The genes are TRBV5-1 and TRBJ2-7; 10 bases are shared with TRBD2. CDR3 length: 15 residues. The ends lost 3 bases at V and 1 base at J; junction bases unmatched: 4. Germline CDR1 SGHRS, CDR2 YFSETQ. The CDR3 spells CASSSGLAKSYEQYF. Written as DNA, the CDR3 is TGCGCCAGCAGCTCGGGACTAGCGAAGTCCTACGAGCAGTACTTC. The full variable domain, in which reference TRBV5-1 and TRBJ2-7 provide the parts outside the CDR3, is KAGVTQTPRYLIKTRGQQVTLSCSPISGHRSVSWYQQTPGQGLQFLFEYFSETQRNKGNFPGRFSGRQFSNSRSEMNVSTLELGDSALYLCASSSGLAKSYEQYFGPGTRLTVT.

In its sample, this clonotype was seen many times. Here the CDR3 DNA reads TGCAGTGCTGCACGGGGATTCGTGGATGGCTACACCTTC. It is translated as CSAARGFVDGYTF. The gene calls are TRBV20-1 and TRBJ1-2; the D is unclear. Trimming cost V 5 bases and J 6 bases, with 16 bases left between them. CDR1 and CDR2 (germline): DFQATT, SNEGSKA (reference sequence). The CDR3 extends over 13 amino acids.

This clonotype was counted only a few times. The V call is TRBV30, the J call TRBJ1-1; unclear D gene. Trimming cost V 4 bases and J 3 bases, with 9 bases left between them. The CDR3 has 12 residues. The germline CDR1 and CDR2 sequences are GTSNPN and SVGIG (reference sequence). The CDR3 bases are TGTGCCTGGACGGGGTGGCACACTGAAGCTTTCTTT. Translation: CAWTGWHTEAFF.

The V gene is TRBV6-5, the J gene TRBJ1-3; D uncertain. V dropped 0 bases and J dropped 4 bases, with 10 bases sitting between them. CDR3 length equals 15 residues. Germline loops: CDR1 MNHEY, CDR2 SVGAGI. The CDR3 reads CASSYSGGLGNTIYF. The CDR3 DNA follows: TGTGCCAGCAGTTACTCGGGCGGATTAGGAAACACCATATATTTT.